This is a list of T cell receptor beta chains from one sample in a study of T cells in Graves' hyperthyroidism and ophthalmopathy. TCRdb independently ran MiXCR on the multiplex PCR reads; one entry per CDR3 protein. The table lists a few hundred thousand distinct CDR3 sequences, more than 15% of them singletons. The sequenced material came from blood. These receptors were taken from a woman in her twenties or thirties with Graves' ophthalmopathy. The CDR3 runs from the conserved cysteine through the conserved F or W. Clone sizes are given selectively: once, few, many, or a class where the clone is expanded.

TRBV2	TRBJ1-2	many	CASSELNRGGRGYTF
TRBV28	TRBJ1-3	.	CASIPSHGNTIYF
TRBV27	TRBJ1-1	many	CASSPRRGPMNTEAFF
TRBV7-8	TRBJ2-5	many	CASSPTWDIPDGGYF
TRBV15	TRBJ2-3	.	CATSRDMDTQYF
TRBV20-1	TRBJ2-5	many	CSASGAKETQYF
TRBV7-2	TRBJ2-6	.	CASSQNRDSSGANVLTF
TRBV3-1	TRBJ1-2	many	CASSQDIYTGIGYTF
TRBV30	TRBJ2-1	many	CAWSIRSDEQFF
TRBV7-3	TRBJ2-5	few	CASSSLAGAGWETQYF
TRBV12-3/TRBV12-4	TRBJ2-7	.	CASSIRDSVYEQYF